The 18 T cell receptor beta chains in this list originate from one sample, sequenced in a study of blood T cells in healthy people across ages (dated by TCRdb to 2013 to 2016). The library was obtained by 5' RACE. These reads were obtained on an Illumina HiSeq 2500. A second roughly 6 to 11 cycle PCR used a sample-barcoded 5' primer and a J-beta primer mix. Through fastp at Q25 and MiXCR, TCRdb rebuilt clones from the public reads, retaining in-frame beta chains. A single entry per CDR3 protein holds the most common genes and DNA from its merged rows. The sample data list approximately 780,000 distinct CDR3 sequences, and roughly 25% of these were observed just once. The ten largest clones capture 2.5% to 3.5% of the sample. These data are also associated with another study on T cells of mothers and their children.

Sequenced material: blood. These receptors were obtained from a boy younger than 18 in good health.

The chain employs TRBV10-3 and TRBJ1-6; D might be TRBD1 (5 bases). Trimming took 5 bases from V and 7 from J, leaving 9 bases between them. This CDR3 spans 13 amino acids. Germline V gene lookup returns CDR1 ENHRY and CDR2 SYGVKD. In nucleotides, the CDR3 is TGTGCCATCAGTTACGGGACCAATTCACCCCTCCACTTT. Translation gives CAISYGTNSPLHF.

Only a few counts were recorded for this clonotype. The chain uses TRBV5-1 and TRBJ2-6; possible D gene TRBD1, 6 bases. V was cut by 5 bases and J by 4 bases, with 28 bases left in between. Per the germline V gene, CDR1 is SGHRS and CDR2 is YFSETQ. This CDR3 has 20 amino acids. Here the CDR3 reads CASSWTVRDTLSSGANVLTF. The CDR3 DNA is TGCGCCAGCAGTTGGACGGTTCGGGACACCCTATCCTCCGGGGCCAACGTCCTGACTTTC.

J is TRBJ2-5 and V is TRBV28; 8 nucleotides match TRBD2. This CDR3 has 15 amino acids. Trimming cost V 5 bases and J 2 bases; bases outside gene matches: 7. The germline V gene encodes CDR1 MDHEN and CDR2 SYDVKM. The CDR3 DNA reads TGTGCCAGCAGTCCGATGCGGGGGGTGCAAGAGACCCAGTACTTC. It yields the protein CASSPMRGVQETQYF.

The CDR3 sequence is CSVEDQRAAGPGRGYTF. CDR3 coding DNA: TGCAGCGTTGAAGATCAACGGGCGGCAGGCCCTGGCCGGGGCTACACCTTC. The chain joins TRBV29-1 to TRBJ1-2; the D is unclear. Germline CDR1 SQVTM, CDR2 ANQGSEA. Trimming took off 0 bases at V and 8 bases at J, with 25 bases between the two ends. The CDR3 is 17 amino acids.

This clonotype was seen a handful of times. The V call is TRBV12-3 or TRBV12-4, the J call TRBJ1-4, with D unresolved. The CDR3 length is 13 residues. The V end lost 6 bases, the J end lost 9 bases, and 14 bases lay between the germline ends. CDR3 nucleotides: TGTGCCAGCAGCACTCTGGGCAGACAAAAACTGTTTTTT. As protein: CASSTLGRQKLFF.

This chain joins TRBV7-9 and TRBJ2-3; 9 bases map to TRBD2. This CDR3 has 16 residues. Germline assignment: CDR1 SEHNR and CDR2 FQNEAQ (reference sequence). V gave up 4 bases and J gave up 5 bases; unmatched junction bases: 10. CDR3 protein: CASSWPRGGAKDTQYF. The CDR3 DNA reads TGTGCCAGCAGCTGGCCCCGCGGGGGGGCCAAAGATACGCAGTATTTT. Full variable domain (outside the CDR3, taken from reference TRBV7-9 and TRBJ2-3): DTGVSQNPRHKITKRGQNVTFRCDPISEHNRLYWYRQTLGQGPEFLTYFQNEAQLEKSRLLSDRFSAERPKGSFSTLEIQRTEQGDSAMYLCASSWPRGGAKDTQYFGPGTRLTVL.

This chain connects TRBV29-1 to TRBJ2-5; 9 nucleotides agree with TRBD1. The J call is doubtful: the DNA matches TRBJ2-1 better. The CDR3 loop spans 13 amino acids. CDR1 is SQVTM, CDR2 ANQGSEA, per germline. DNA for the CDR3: TGCAGCGGACAGGGGGGCGCCAACAATGAGCAGTTCTTC. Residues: CSGQGGANNEQFF.

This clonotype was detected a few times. The chain's CDR3 is CASSDHLGQETQYF. The CDR3 DNA follows: TGCGCCAGCAGTGACCATTTGGGCCAAGAGACCCAGTACTTC. This rearrangement joins TRBV10-2 to TRBJ2-5, with unresolved D. CDR3 length equals 14 residues. The ends were cut back, 3 bases at V and 1 base at J, with 9 bases in the middle. Germline CDR1 reads WSHSY; CDR2 reads SAAADI.

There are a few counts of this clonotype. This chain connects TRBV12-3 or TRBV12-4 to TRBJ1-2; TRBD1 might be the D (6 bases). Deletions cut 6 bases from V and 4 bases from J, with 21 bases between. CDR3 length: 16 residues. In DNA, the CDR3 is TGTGCCAGCAGCCCAGAGCGCGGGGGCAGGGCCTATGGCTACACCTTC. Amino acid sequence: CASSPERGGRAYGYTF.

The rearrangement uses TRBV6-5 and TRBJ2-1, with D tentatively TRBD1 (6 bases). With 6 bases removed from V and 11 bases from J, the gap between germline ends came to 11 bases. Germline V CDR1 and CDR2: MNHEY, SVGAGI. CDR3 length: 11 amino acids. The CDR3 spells CASSLTGQQFF. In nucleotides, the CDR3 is TGTGCCAGCAGCCTTACAGGGCAGCAGTTCTTC.

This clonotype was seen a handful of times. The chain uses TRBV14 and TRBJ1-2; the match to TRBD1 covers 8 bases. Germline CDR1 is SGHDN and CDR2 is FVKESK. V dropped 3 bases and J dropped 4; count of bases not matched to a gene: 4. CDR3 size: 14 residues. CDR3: CASSQYTGGYGYTF. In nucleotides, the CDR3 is TGTGCCAGCAGCCAGTACACAGGGGGCTATGGCTACACCTTC.

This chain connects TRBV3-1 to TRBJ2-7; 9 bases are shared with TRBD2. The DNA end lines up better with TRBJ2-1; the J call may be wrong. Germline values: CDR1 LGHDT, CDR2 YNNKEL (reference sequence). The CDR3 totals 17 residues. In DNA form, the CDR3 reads TGTGCCAGCAGCCAGGTCGACTACCGCGGGGGGGCAAATGAGCAGTTCTTC. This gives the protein CASSQVDYRGGANEQFF.

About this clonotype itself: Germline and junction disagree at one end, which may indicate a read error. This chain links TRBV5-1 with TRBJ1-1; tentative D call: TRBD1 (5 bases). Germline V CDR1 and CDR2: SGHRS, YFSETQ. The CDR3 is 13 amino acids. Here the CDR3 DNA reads TGCGCCGGCAGCTTGGGGCAGAACACTGAAGCTTTCTTT. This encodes CAGSLGQNTEAFF.

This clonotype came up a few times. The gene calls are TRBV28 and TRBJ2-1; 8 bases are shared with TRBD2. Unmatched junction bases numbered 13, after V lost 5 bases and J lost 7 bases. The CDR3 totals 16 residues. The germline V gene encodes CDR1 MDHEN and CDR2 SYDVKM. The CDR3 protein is CASSAFERGSNNEQFF. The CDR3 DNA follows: TGTGCCAGCAGTGCCTTCGAGCGGGGGAGTAATAATGAGCAGTTCTTC. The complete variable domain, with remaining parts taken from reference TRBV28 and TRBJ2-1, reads DVKVTQSSRYLVKRTGEKVFLECVQDMDHENMFWYRQDPGLGLRLIYFSYDVKMKEKGDIPEGYSVSREKKERFSLILESASTNQTSMYLCASSAFERGSNNEQFFGPGTRLTVL.

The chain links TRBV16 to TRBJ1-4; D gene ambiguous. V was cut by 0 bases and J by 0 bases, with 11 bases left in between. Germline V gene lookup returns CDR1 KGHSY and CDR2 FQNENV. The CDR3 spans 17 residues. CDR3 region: CASSQSIGFATNEKLFF. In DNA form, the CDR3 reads TGTGCCAGCAGCCAATCTATCGGGTTTGCAACTAATGAAAAACTGTTTTTT. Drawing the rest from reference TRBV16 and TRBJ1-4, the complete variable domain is GEEVAQTPKHLVRGEGQKAKLYCAPIKGHSYVFWYQQVLKNEFKFLISFQNENVFDETGMPKERFSAKCLPNSPCSLEIQATKLEDSAVYFCASSQSIGFATNEKLFFGSGTQLSVL.

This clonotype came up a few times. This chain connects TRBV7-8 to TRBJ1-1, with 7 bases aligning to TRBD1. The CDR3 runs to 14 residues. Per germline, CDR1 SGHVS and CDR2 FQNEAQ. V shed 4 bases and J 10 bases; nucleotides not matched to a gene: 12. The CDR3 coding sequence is TGTGCCAGCAGCTCCGGGACAGTACTATTTGGAGCTTTCTTT. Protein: CASSSGTVLFGAFF.

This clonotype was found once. CDR3 sequence reads: CASSITGAPYYEQYF. The CDR3 bases are TGTGCCAGTAGTATTACAGGGGCCCCGTACTACGAGCAGTACTTC. The chain has TRBV19 and TRBJ2-7; 7 nucleotides match TRBD1. The V segment lost 3 bases and the J segment 3 bases; nucleotides outside the gene matches: 8. The length of the CDR3 is 15 residues. Germline values: CDR1 LNHDA, CDR2 SQIVND (reference sequence).

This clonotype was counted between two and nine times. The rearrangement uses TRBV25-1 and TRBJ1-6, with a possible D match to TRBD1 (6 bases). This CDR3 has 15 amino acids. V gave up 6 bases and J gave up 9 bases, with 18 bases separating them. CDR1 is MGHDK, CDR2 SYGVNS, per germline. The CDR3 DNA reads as TGTGCCAGCAGGCACTCAGGGGCCGGGCGTTCACCCCTCCACTTT. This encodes CASRHSGAGRSPLHF.